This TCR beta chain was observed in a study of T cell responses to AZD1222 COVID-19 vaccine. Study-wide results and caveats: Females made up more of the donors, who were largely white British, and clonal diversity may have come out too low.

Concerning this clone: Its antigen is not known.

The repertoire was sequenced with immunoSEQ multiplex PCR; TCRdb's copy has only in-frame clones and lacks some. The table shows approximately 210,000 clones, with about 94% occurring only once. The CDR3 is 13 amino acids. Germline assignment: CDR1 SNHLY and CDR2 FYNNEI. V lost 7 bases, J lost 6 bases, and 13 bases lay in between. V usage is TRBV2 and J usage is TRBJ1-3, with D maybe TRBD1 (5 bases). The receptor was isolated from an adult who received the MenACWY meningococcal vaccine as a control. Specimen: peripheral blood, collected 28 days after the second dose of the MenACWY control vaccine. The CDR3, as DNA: TGTGCCAGCACGGGGGGTGGGGAAAACACCATATATTTT. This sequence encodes CASTGGGENTIYF.